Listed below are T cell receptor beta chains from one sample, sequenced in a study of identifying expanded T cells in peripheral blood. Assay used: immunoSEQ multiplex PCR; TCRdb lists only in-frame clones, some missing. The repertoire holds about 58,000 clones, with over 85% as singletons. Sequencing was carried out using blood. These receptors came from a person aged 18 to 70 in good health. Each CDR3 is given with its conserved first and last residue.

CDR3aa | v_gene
CASGLAFGLRANTEAFF | TRBV12-5
CACGQPGADYGYTF | TRBV4-1
CASSESGRSGETQYF | TRBV4-1
CSVEGYKGTDTQYF | TRBV29-1
CASSPLQSSGNTIYF | TRBV18
CASSLAITDPRSSYEQYF | TRBV5-6
CAISLTGRETQYF | TRBV10-3
CASSARQGIISGNTIYF | TRBV19
CASSLEQGLYGYTF | TRBV5-1
CASSRTGNEQYF | TRBV6-5
CASSEGTDNQPQHF | TRBV2
CASSPEGGVLGEQYF | TRBV9
CASSQGGAGGAGYTF | TRBV4-1
CASSGYEQYF | TRBV25-1
CASSPSGTTGELFF | TRBV19
CASSFLPGRGANVLTF | TRBV27
CASSKGVPYNEQFF | TRBV9
CASSLDVLVYGYTF | TRBV7-9
CASSLGDRNTGELFF | TRBV5-1
CASTGLAGVETQYF | TRBV7-8
CASSEPANEKLFF | TRBV6-1
CASSLSYNSPLHF | TRBV10-1
CASSQLRFGRTSYEQYF | TRBV23-1
CASSLARSSGYNEQFF | TRBV7-9
CASSTASGYTF | TRBV7-2
CASSRLAGAGDTQYF | TRBV7-9
CASSANRGSLYEQYF | TRBV7-2
CASSQDRTMNTEAFF | TRBV4-1
CASSRRLAGLTYNEQFF | TRBV14
CASSFLQGRIQETQYF | TRBV5-5
CASRFVAGSYNEQFF | TRBV28
CSVDAAADTQYF | TRBV29-1
CASSPSSGGNYGYTF | TRBV18
CASSSGGGANYNEQFF | TRBV5-4
CASSQGQYTEAFF | TRBV4-3
CASSQQVNQPQHF | TRBV19
CASSLVGSSYEQYF | TRBV5-1